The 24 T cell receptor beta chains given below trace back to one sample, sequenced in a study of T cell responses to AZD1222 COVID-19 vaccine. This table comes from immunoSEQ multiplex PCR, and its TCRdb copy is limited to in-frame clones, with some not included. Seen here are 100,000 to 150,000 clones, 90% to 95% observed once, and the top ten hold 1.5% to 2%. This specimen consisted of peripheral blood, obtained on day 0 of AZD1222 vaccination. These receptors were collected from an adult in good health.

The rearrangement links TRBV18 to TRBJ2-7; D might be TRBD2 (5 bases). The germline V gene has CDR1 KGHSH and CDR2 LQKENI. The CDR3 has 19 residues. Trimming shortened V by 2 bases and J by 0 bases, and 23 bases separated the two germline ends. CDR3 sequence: CASSPGLEKIRLGSYEQYF. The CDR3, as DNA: TGTGCCAGCTCACCAGGACTCGAAAAGATCCGGTTGGGCTCCTACGAGCAGTACTTC.

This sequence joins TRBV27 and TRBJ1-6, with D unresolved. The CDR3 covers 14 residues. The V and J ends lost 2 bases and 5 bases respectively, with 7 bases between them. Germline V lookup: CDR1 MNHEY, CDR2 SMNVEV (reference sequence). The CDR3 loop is CASSLRQNNSPLHF. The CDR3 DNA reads TGTGCCAGCAGTTTACGGCAGAATAATTCACCCCTCCACTTT.

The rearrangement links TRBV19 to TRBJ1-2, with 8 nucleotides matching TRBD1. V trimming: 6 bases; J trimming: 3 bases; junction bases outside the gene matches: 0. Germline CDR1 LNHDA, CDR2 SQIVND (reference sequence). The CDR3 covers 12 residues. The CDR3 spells CASRTGDYGYTF. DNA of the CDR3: TGTGCCAGTAGGACAGGGGACTATGGCTACACCTTC.

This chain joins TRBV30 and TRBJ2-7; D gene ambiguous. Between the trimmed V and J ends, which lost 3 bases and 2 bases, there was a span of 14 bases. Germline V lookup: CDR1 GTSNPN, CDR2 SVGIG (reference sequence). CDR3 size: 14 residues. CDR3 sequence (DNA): TGTGCCTGGAGCCCCCCCCGGCCTCCCTACGAGCAGTACTTC. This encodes CAWSPPRPPYEQYF.

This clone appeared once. The DNA for the CDR3 is TGTGCCAGTAGTACCGGGACAGGGGACTACGAGCAGTACTTC. Protein: CASSTGTGDYEQYF. The chain has TRBV19 and TRBJ2-7; 10 nucleotides match TRBD1. Trimming at V came to 4 bases and at J to 3 bases, leaving 3 bases not matched to a gene. CDR1 and CDR2 from the germline V gene are LNHDA and SQIVND (reference sequence). This CDR3 is built from 14 residues.

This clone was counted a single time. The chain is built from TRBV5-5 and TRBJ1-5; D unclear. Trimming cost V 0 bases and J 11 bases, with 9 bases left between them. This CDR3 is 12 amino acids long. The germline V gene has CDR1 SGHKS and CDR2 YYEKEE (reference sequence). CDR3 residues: CASSLEGGAQHF. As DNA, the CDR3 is TGTGCCAGCAGCTTGGAAGGCGGGGCCCAGCATTTT.

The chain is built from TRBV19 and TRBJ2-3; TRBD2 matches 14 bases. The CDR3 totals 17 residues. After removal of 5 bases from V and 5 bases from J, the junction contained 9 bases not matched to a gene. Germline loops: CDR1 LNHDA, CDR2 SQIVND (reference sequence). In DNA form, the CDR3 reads TGTGCCAGTAGTTCACTTCGACTAGCGGGAGGGGGAGATACGCAGTATTTT. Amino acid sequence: CASSSLRLAGGGDTQYF.

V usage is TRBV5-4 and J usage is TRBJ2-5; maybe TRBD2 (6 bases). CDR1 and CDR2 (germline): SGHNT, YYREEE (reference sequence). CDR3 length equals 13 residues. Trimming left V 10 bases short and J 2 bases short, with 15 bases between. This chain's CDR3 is CAGGKGTQETQYF. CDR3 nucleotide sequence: TGTGCCGGCGGGAAGGGAACTCAAGAGACCCAGTACTTC.

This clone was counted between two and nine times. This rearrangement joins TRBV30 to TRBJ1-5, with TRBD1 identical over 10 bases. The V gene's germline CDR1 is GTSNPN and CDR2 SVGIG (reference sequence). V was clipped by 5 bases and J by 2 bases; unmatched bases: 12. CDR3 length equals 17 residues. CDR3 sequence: CAWSLRTGGYRNQPQHF. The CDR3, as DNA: TGTGCCTGGTCTCTTAGGACAGGGGGATATCGCAATCAGCCCCAGCATTTT. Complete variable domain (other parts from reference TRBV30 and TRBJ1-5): SQTIHQWPATLVQPVGSPLSLECTVEGTSNPNLYWYRQAAGRGLQLLFYSVGIGQISSEVPQNLSASRPQDRQFILSSKKLLLSDSGFYLCAWSLRTGGYRNQPQHFGDGTRLSIL.

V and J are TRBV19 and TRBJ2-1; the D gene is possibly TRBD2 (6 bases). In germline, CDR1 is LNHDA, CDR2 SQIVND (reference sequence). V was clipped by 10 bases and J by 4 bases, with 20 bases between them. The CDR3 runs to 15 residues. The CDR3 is CATGSSAGMYNEQFF. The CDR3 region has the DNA TGTGCCACAGGATCTAGCGCGGGAATGTACAATGAGCAGTTCTTC.

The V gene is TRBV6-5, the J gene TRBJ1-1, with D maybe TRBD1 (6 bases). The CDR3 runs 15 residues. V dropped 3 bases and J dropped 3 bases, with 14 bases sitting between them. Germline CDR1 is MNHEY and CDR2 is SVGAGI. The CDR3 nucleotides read TGTGCCAGCAGTTATAGTGGGGGCCGGGACACTGAAGCTTTCTTT. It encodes CASSYSGGRDTEAFF.

The CDR3 coding sequence is TGCGCCAGCAGCTTGGGTCCGGTAAGCTGGACTGGCTCTGGAAACACCATATATTTT. The encoded protein is CASSLGPVSWTGSGNTIYF. The V gene is TRBV5-1, the J gene TRBJ1-3, with no clear D. The germline V and J ends were trimmed by 0 bases and 0 bases, with 19 bases remaining between them. Germline V lookup: CDR1 SGHRS, CDR2 YFSETQ. The CDR3 spans 19 residues.

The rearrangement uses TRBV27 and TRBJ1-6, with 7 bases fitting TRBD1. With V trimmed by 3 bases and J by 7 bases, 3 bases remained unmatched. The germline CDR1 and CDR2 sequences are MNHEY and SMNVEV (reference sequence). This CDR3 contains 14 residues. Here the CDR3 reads CASSFVQGNSPLHF. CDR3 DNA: TGTGCCAGCAGTTTTGTACAGGGGAATTCACCCCTCCACTTT.

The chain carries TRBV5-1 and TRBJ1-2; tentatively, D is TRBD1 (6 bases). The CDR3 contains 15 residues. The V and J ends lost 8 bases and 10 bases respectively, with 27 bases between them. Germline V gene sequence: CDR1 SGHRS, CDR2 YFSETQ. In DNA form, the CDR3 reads TGCGCCAGTTATCCGGGGGGGTTTACACAGGGAGACTACACCTTC. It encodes CASYPGGFTQGDYTF.

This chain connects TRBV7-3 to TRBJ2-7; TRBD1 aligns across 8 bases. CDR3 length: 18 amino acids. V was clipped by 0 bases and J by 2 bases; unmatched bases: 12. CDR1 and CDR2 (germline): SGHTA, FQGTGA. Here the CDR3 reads CASSLTLNPDRGPYEQYF. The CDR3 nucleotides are TGTGCCAGCAGCTTAACCCTTAACCCCGACAGGGGCCCCTACGAGCAGTACTTC.

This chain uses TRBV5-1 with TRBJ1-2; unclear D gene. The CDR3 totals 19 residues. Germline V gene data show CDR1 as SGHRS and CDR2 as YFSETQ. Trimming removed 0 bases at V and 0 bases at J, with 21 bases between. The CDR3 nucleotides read TGCGCCAGCAGCTTGGGAGCTCCACAGACGCTAACCTCTAACTATGGCTACACCTTC. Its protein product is CASSLGAPQTLTSNYGYTF.

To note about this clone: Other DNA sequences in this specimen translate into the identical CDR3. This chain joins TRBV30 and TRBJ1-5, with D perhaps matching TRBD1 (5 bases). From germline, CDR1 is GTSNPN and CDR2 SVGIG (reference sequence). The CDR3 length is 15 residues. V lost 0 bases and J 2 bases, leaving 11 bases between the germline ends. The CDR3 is CAWSVAGGGNQPQHF. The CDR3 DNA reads TGTGCCTGGAGTGTAGCCGGGGGAGGCAATCAGCCCCAGCATTTT.

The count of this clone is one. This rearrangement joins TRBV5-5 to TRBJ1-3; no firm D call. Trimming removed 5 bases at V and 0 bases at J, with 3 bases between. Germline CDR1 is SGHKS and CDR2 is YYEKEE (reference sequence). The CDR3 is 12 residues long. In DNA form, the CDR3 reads TGTGCCAGCAGGGGCTCTGGAAACACCATATATTTT. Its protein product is CASRGSGNTIYF.

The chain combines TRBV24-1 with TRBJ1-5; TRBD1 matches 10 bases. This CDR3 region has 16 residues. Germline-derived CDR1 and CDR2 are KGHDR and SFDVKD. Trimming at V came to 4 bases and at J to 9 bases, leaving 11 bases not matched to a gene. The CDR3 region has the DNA TGTGCCACCAGTGACCATTCCGGGACAGGGGCGATGCCCCAGCATTTT. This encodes CATSDHSGTGAMPQHF.

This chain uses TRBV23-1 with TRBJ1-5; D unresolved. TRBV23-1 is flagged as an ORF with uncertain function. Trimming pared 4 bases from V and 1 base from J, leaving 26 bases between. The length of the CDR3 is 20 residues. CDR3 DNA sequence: TGCGCCAGCAGTCGCAATCGGTGGGCAGCCCAAACCGCGAGCAATCAGCCCCAGCATTTT. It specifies CASSRNRWAAQTASNQPQHF.

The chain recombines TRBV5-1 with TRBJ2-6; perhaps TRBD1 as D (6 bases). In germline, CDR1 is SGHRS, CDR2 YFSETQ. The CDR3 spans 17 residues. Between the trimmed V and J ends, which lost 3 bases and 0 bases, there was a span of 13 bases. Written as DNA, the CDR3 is TGCGCCAGCAGCTCCGAGGGGGTTCCCTCTGGGGCCAACGTCCTGACTTTC. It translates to CASSSEGVPSGANVLTF.

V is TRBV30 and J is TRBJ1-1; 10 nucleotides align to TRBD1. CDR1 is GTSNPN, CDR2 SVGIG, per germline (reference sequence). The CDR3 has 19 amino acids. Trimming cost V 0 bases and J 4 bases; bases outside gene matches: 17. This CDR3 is CAWSVKWSGQGHSGTEAFF. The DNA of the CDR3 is TGTGCCTGGAGTGTAAAATGGTCGGGACAGGGGCATAGTGGCACTGAAGCTTTCTTT.

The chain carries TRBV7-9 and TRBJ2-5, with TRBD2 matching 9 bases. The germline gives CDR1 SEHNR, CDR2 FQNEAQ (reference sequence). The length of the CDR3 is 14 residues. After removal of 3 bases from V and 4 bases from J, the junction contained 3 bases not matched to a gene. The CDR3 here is CASSFLAGTETQYF. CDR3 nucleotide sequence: TGTGCCAGCAGCTTCCTAGCGGGAACAGAGACCCAGTACTTC.

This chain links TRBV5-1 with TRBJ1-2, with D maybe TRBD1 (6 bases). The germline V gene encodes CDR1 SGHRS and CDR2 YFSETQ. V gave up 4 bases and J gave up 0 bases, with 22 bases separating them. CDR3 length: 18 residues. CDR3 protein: CASSPEPVQGFTNYGYTF. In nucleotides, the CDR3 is TGCGCCAGCAGCCCCGAGCCCGTACAGGGATTTACTAACTATGGCTACACCTTC.